The 5 T cell receptor beta chains reported below all come from one sample, sequenced in a study of cytomegalovirus exposure and HLA in healthy donors. PCR involved 60 Vbeta and 13 Jbeta primers. Here immunoSEQ multiplex PCR was the method, and the copy in TCRdb shows in-frame clones only, minus some. The data show 150,000 to 180,000 clones, 74% seen once. The sequenced sample was PBMCs. These receptors all stem from a man between 25 and 39 years old in good health and CMV-seronegative.

The chain joins TRBV11-2 to TRBJ1-4; tentative D call: TRBD1 (6 bases). Per the germline V gene, CDR1 is SGHAT and CDR2 is FQNNGV. The V end lost 0 bases, the J end lost 5 bases, and 16 bases lay between the germline ends. There are 17 residues in the CDR3. CDR3 region: CASSLDVWGTRNEKLFF. The CDR3 DNA reads TGTGCCAGCAGCTTAGACGTGTGGGGGACAAGAAATGAAAAACTGTTTTTT. Variable domain in full (rest from reference TRBV11-2 and TRBJ1-4): EAGVAQSPRYKIIEKRQSVAFWCNPISGHATLYWYQQILGQGPKLLIQFQNNGVVDDSQLPKDRFSAERLKGVDSTLKIQPAKLEDSAVYLCASSLDVWGTRNEKLFFGSGTQLSVL.

The V and J genes are TRBV30 and TRBJ1-3; D call uncertain. Trimming removed 3 bases at V and 3 bases at J, with 12 bases between. The V gene's germline CDR1 is GTSNPN and CDR2 SVGIG (reference sequence). This CDR3 has 14 residues. The CDR3 DNA is TGTGCCTGGAGGTCTCGGGTGGTTGGAAACACCATATATTTT. Translating it yields CAWRSRVVGNTIYF.

The gene calls are TRBV7-9 and TRBJ2-7, with D unclear. V shed 4 bases and J shed 7 bases, with 14 bases lying between them. The CDR3 loop spans 13 amino acids. Germline CDR1 is SEHNR and CDR2 is FQNEAQ (reference sequence). The CDR3 nucleotides are TGTGCCAGCAGCTCGTACGTAGCTGGGGAGCAGTACTTC. This codes for CASSSYVAGEQYF.

This chain joins TRBV9 and TRBJ2-3, with 7 bases that match TRBD2. Per germline, CDR1 SGDLS and CDR2 YYNGEE. J was trimmed by 3 bases and V by 4 bases; bases with no gene match: 11. The CDR3 has 16 residues. The CDR3 DNA follows: TGTGCCAGCAGCCCAAACTCCGGGCGGGGGACAGATACGCAGTATTTT. Translation gives CASSPNSGRGTDTQYF.

This chain links TRBV23-1 with TRBJ1-1; D is undetermined. TRBV23-1 is an ORF for which the function is uncertain. This CDR3 comprises 14 residues. V lost 0 bases and J 3 bases, leaving 8 bases between the germline ends. Here the CDR3 reads CASSQSRGDTEAFF. The CDR3 DNA is TGCGCCAGCAGTCAATCCCGGGGTGACACTGAAGCTTTCTTT.